Each of the 10 T cell receptor beta chains below was sequenced from the same sample in a study of CD8 T cells in Susac syndrome. RNA totalling roughly 0.5 to 1 ug underwent reverse transcription with random hexamers. TCRdb reprocessed the immunoSEQ multiplex PCR reads via MiXCR and lists one record per CDR3 protein. The sample carries approximately 190,000 distinct CDR3 sequences, around 93% recorded once. Sequencing was carried out using CD4+ T cells from PBMCs. Receptor source: a human donor in good health.

The V call is TRBV4-3, the J call TRBJ1-1, with unresolved D. The CDR3 consists of 14 residues. V lost 0 bases and J lost 8, with 13 bases in between. Germline-derived CDR1 and CDR2 are LGHNA and YSLEER. The CDR3 spells CASSQELFKSEAFF. In DNA, the CDR3 is TGCGCCAGCAGCCAAGAGTTATTCAAGAGCGAAGCTTTCTTT.

The chain has TRBV25-1 and TRBJ1-2; no clear D. This CDR3 is built from 12 residues. Germline CDR1 MGHDK, CDR2 SYGVNS. Trimming stripped 8 bases from V and 4 bases from J, with 11 bases between. For the CDR3, the DNA is TGTGCCAGCCGGGAGGCAGTCTATGGCTACACCTTC. Amino acid sequence: CASREAVYGYTF.

This chain joins TRBV7-3 and TRBJ2-5; D gene ambiguous. CDR1 is SGHTA, CDR2 FQGTGA, per germline. Deletions cut 5 bases from V and 1 base from J, with 8 bases between. This CDR3 has 13 amino acids. CDR3 protein: CASSTEVQETQYF. The CDR3 coding sequence is TGTGCCAGCAGCACCGAAGTCCAAGAGACCCAGTACTTC.

This clonotype was recorded once. The rearrangement links TRBV20-1 to TRBJ1-2; D is perhaps TRBD1 (6 bases). The germline CDR1 and CDR2 sequences are DFQATT and SNEGSKA (reference sequence). The CDR3 consists of 13 residues. The CDR3 spells CGRVTGGVNGYTF. The CDR3 nucleotides are TGCGGCAGGGTGACAGGTGGGGTGAATGGCTACACCTTC.

The J gene is TRBJ1-1, the V gene TRBV14, with TRBD1 as a possible D gene (5 bases). The germline V and J ends were trimmed by 6 bases and 1 base, with 9 bases remaining between them. The CDR3 is 13 residues long. CDR1 is SGHDN, CDR2 FVKESK, per germline. The CDR3 is CASSWDPNTEAFF. The CDR3 coding sequence is TGTGCCAGCAGTTGGGACCCGAACACTGAAGCTTTCTTT.

The genes are TRBV12-3 or TRBV12-4 and TRBJ1-1; 10 bases map to TRBD1. V shed 2 bases and J 5 bases; nucleotides not matched to a gene: 5. This CDR3 has 15 residues. CDR3 in DNA: TGTGCCAGCAGTTTACTGGGACAGGGGTGGACTGAAGCTTTCTTT. Translation gives CASSLLGQGWTEAFF.

The chain joins TRBV15 to TRBJ1-2; unclear D gene. Germline V gene sequence: CDR1 LNHNV, CDR2 YYDKDF (reference sequence). The CDR3 consists of 12 residues. Between the trimmed V and J ends, which lost 5 bases and 5 bases, there was a span of 9 bases. The CDR3 region is CATSDSAYGYTF. The CDR3 bases are TGTGCCACCAGCGACTCCGCGTATGGCTACACCTTC.

The V and J genes are TRBV20-1 and TRBJ2-5, with 9 bases fitting TRBD2. V trimming: 3 bases; J trimming: 4 bases; junction bases outside the gene matches: 6. Germline V gene sequence: CDR1 DFQATT, CDR2 SNEGSKA (reference sequence). CDR3 length: 14 amino acids. The CDR3 loop reads CSASRLAGLETQYF. The CDR3 bases are TGCAGTGCTAGTAGGCTAGCGGGGTTAGAGACCCAGTACTTC.

V is TRBV7-2 and J is TRBJ2-5; D is perhaps TRBD1 (5 bases). V was cut by 3 bases and J by 3 bases, with 14 bases left in between. Germline lookup yields CDR1 SGHTA and CDR2 FQGNSA. The CDR3 is 15 residues long. The CDR3 coding sequence is TGTGCCAGCAGCTTCCCCGGACACCGGAAAGAGACCCAGTACTTC. Residues: CASSFPGHRKETQYF.

This chain uses TRBV30 with TRBJ1-5; 9 nucleotides agree with TRBD1. The CDR3 consists of 13 residues. Unmatched junction bases numbered 4, after V lost 5 bases and J lost 5 bases. Germline V gene lookup returns CDR1 GTSNPN and CDR2 SVGIG (reference sequence). CDR3 in amino acids: CAWSGQGHQPQHF. The CDR3 DNA follows: TGTGCCTGGTCGGGACAGGGCCATCAGCCCCAGCATTTT.